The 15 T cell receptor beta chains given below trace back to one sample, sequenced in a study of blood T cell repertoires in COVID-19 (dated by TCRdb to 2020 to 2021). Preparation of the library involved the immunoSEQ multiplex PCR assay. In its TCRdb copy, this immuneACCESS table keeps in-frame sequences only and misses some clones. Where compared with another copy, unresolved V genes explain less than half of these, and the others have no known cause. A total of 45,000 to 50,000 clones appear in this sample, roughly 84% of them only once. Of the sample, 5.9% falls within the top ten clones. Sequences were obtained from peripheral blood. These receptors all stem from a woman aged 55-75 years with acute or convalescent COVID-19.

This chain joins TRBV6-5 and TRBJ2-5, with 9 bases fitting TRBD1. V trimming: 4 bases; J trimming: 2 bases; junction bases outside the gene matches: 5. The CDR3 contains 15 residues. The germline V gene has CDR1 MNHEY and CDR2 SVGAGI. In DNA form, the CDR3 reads TGTGCCAGCAGTTCGACAGGGGGTAGACAAGAGACCCAGTACTTC. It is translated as CASSSTGGRQETQYF.

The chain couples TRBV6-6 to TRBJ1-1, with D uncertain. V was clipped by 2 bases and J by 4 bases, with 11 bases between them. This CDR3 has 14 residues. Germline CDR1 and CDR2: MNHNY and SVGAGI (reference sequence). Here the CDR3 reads CASSYLGRGTEAFF. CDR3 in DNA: TGTGCCAGCAGTTACCTAGGCCGAGGCACTGAAGCTTTCTTT.

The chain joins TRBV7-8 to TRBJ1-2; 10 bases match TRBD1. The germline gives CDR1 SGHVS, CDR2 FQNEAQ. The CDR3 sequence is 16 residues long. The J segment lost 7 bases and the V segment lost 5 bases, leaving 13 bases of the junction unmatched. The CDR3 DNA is TGTGCCAGCAGCCCGGGGACAGGGGAATTGAGTGGTGGCTACACCTTC. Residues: CASSPGTGELSGGYTF.

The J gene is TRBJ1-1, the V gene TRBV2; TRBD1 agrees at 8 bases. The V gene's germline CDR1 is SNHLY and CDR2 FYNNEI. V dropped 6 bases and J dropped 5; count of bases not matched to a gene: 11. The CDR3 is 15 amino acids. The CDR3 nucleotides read TGTGCCAGCAGGGCTACTGGACAGGGTTGGACTGAAGCTTTCTTT. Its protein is CASRATGQGWTEAFF.

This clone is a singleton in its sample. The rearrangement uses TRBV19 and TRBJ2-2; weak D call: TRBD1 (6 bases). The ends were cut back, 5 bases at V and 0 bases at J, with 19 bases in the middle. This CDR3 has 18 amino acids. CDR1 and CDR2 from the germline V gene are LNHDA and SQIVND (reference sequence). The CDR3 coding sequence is TGTGCCAGTAGTCTCCAACATCGACAGGCCCCGAACACCGGGGAGCTGTTTTTT. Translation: CASSLQHRQAPNTGELFF. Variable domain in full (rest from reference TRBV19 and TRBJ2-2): DGGITQSPKYLFRKEGQNVTLSCEQNLNHDAMYWYRQDPGQGLRLIYYSQIVNDFQKGDIAEGYSVSREKKESFPLTVTSAQKNPTAFYLCASSLQHRQAPNTGELFFGEGSRLTVL.

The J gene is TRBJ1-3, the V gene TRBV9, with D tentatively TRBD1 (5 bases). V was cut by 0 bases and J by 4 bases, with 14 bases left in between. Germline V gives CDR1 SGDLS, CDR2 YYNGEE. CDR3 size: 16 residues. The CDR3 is CASSVVSAGSGNTIYF. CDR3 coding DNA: TGTGCCAGCAGCGTAGTCTCGGCAGGGTCCGGAAACACCATATATTTT.

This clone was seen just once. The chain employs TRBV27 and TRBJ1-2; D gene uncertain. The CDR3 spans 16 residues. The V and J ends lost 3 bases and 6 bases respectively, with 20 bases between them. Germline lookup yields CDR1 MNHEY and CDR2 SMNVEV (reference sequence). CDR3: CASSLSHVWVRDGYTF. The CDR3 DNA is TGTGCCAGCAGTTTGTCCCACGTATGGGTTCGGGATGGCTACACCTTC.

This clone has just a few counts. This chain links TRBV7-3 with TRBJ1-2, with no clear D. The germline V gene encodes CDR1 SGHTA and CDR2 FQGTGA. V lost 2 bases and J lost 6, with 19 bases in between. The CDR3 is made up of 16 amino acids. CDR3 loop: CASSLFGPRRLHGYTF. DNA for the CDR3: TGTGCCAGCAGCTTATTTGGTCCGCGGAGGCTTCATGGCTACACCTTC.

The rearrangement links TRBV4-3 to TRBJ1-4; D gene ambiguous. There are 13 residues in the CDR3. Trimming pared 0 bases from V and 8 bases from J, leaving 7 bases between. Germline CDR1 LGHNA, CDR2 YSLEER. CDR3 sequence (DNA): TGCGCCAGCAGCCAAGAACTCAGGGAAAAACTGTTTTTT. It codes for CASSQELREKLFF.

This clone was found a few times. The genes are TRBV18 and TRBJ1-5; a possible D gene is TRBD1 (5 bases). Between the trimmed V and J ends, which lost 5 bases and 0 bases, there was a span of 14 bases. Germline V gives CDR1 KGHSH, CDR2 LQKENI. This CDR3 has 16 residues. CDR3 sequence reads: CASSFAGTYSNQPQHF. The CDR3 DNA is TGTGCCAGCTCATTCGCAGGGACTTATAGCAATCAGCCCCAGCATTTT.

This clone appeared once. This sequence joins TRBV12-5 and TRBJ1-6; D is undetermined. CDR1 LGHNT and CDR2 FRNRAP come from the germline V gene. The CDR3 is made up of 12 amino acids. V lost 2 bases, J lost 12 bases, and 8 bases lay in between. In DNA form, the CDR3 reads TGTGCTAGTGGTTTGCCTACCGGACCCCTCCACTTT. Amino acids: CASGLPTGPLHF.

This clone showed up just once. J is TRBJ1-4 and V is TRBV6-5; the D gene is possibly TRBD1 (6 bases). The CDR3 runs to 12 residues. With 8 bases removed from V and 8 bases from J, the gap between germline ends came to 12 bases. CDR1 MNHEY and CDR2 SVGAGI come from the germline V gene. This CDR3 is CASSPGQEKLFF. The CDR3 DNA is TGTGCCAGCTCTCCGGGACAAGAAAAACTGTTTTTT.

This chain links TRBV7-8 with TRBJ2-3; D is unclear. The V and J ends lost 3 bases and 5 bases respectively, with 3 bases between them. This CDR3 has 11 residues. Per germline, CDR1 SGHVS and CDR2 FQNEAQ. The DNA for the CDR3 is TGTGCCAGCAGCTTCGTAGATACGCAGTATTTT. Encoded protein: CASSFVDTQYF.

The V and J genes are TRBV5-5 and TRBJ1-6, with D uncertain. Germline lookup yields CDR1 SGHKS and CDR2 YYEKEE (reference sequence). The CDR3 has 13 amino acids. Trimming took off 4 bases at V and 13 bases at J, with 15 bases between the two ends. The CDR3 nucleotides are TGTGCCAGCAGCCTCACCGATAAGAGGCCCCTCCACTTT. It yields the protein CASSLTDKRPLHF.

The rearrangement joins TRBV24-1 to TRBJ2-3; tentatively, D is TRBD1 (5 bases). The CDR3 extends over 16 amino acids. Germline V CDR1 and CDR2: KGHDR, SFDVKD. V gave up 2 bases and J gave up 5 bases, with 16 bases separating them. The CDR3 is CATSDSQATGRDTQYF. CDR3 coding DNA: TGTGCCACCAGTGATTCCCAGGCCACAGGCCGAGATACGCAGTATTTT.